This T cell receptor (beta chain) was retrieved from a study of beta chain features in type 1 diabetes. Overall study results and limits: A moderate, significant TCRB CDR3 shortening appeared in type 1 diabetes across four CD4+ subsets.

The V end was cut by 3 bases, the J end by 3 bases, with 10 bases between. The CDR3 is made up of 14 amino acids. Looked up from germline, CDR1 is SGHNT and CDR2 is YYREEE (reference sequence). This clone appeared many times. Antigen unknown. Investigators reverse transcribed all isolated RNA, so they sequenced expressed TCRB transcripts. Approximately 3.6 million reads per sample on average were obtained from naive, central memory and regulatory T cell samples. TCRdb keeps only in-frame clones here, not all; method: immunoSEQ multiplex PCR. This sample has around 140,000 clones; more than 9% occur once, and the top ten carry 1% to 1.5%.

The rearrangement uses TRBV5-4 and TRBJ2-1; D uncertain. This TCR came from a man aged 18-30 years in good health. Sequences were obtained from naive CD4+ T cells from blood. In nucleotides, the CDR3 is TGTGCCAGCAGCTCACCCAACTTCTACAATGAGCAGTTCTTC. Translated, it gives CASSSPNFYNEQFF.